The next 11 T cell receptor beta chains were all read from a single sample in a study of blood T cell repertoires in COVID-19. Produced via immunoSEQ multiplex PCR; TCRdb's table is partial and in-frame only. The table records about 360,000 clones, 70% to 90% of them present only once. The sequencing sample was made of PBMCs or T cells enriched from blood (not recorded which). The receptors derive from a man aged 35 to 55 in a cohort exposed to, infected with or recovered from COVID-19 (not recorded which).

This chain links TRBV30 with TRBJ2-5; possibly TRBD1 for D (5 bases). Germline lookup yields CDR1 GTSNPN and CDR2 SVGIG (reference sequence). V lost 3 bases and J 5 bases, leaving 13 bases between the germline ends. The CDR3 covers 13 residues. The CDR3 DNA follows: TGTGCCTGGAGGGGGCCCTTTAGGGAGACCCAGTACTTC. Translating it yields CAWRGPFRETQYF. Looking up the rest from reference TRBV30 and TRBJ2-5 gives the full variable domain: SQTIHQWPATLVQPVGSPLSLECTVEGTSNPNLYWYRQAAGRGLQLLFYSVGIGQISSEVPQNLSASRPQDRQFILSSKKLLLSDSGFYLCAWRGPFRETQYFGPGTRLLVL.

The V and J genes are TRBV9 and TRBJ1-2; the D gene is possibly TRBD1 (5 bases). The CDR3 runs 15 residues. From germline, CDR1 is SGDLS and CDR2 YYNGEE. The germline V and J ends were trimmed by 3 bases and 0 bases, with 12 bases remaining between them. This CDR3 reads CASSARQLTNYGYTF. For the CDR3, the DNA is TGTGCCAGCAGCGCCAGACAGCTTACTAACTATGGCTACACCTTC.

The chain couples TRBV4-1 to TRBJ2-3, with 8 bases fitting TRBD2. V shed 4 bases and J 4 bases; nucleotides not matched to a gene: 7. This CDR3 comprises 15 residues. From germline, CDR1 is MGHRA and CDR2 YSYEKL. The CDR3 bases are TGCGCCAGCAGCCTTCGGACTAGCTCAGCAGATACGCAGTATTTT. It encodes CASSLRTSSADTQYF.

About this clone itself: Within the sample, other DNA sequences also encode this same CDR3. This sequence joins TRBV15 and TRBJ1-5; possibly TRBD1 for D (6 bases). Looked up from germline, CDR1 is LNHNV and CDR2 is YYDKDF (reference sequence). CDR3 length equals 14 residues. Trimming pared 0 bases from V and 7 bases from J, leaving 10 bases between. CDR3 loop: CATSRDRGNQPQHF. The CDR3, as DNA: TGTGCCACCAGCAGAGATAGGGGGAACCAGCCCCAGCATTTT.

The V and J genes are TRBV7-2 and TRBJ2-3; 9 bases agree with TRBD2. This CDR3 spans 14 amino acids. Unmatched junction bases numbered 6, after V lost 3 bases and J lost 8 bases. From germline, CDR1 is SGHTA and CDR2 FQGNSA. CDR3 loop: CASSLGGRAGTQYF. CDR3 in DNA: TGTGCCAGCAGCTTGGGCGGGAGGGCCGGTACGCAGTATTTT.

This clone has only a few counts. The chain links TRBV11-2 to TRBJ2-3, with 7 bases matching TRBD2. Losses at the gene ends were 2 bases for V and 0 bases for J; bases not matched to a gene: 5. Germline V gene data show CDR1 as SGHAT and CDR2 as FQNNGV. This CDR3 comprises 16 residues. The CDR3 spells CASSLWEGSSTDTQYF. The CDR3 DNA is TGTGCCAGCAGCTTATGGGAGGGATCCAGCACAGATACGCAGTATTTT.

The count of this clone is one. This chain connects TRBV7-6 to TRBJ2-3; 9 nucleotides line up with TRBD2. The CDR3 is 15 residues long. Germline V gene lookup returns CDR1 SGHVS and CDR2 FNYEAQ. With V trimmed by 4 bases and J by 2 bases, 4 bases remained unmatched. This CDR3 reads CASSSLAGSTDTQYF. The CDR3 nucleotides are TGTGCCAGCAGCTCACTAGCGGGCTCCACAGATACGCAGTATTTT.

This clone has a handful of counts. CDR3 region: CTSSQDRDYSYEQYF. Here the CDR3 DNA reads TGCACCAGCAGCCAAGATCGGGACTACTCCTACGAGCAGTACTTC. The chain combines TRBV1 with TRBJ2-7; the table names TRBD2, a call not compared with the DNA. TRBV1 is a recognized pseudogene. The CDR3 extends over 15 amino acids.

CDR3 DNA: TGTGCCAGCAGTGAATCAAGGAGGGTAGACACTGAAGCTTTCTTT. Its protein product is CASSESRRVDTEAFF. The rearrangement links TRBV6-1 to TRBJ1-1, with D uncertain. This CDR3 has 15 amino acids. V was cut by 2 bases and J by 3 bases, with 13 bases left in between. Germline values: CDR1 MNHNS, CDR2 SASEGT.

The chain recombines TRBV27 with TRBJ1-1; unclear D gene. Germline CDR1 is MNHEY and CDR2 is SMNVEV (reference sequence). Trimming took off 8 bases at V and 1 base at J, with 11 bases between the two ends. The CDR3 consists of 13 residues. CDR3: CASRSRGNTEAFF. The CDR3, as DNA: TGTGCCAGCCGATCTCGGGGGAACACTGAAGCTTTCTTT.

The rearrangement joins TRBV19 to TRBJ1-2; 9 nucleotides agree with TRBD1. Germline CDR1 and CDR2: LNHDA and SQIVND (reference sequence). Trimming at V came to 3 bases and at J to 6 bases, leaving 2 bases not matched to a gene. This CDR3 has 13 amino acids. CDR3 DNA sequence: TGTGCCAGTAGTATGGGACAGGGCGATGGCTACACCTTC. As protein: CASSMGQGDGYTF.